This TCR beta chain was observed in a study of blood T cell repertoires in COVID-19. Looking at the study overall: The study drew acute and convalescent COVID-19 samples from the United States, Italy and Spain. T cells, B-cell-depleted T cells, or PBMCs supplied cDNA or gDNA.

The method was immunoSEQ multiplex PCR; TCRdb's version includes in-frame clones alone and lacks a portion of them. The table has 400,000 to 500,000 clones, 88% seen once. Participants were aged roughly 18 to 89 years from around 25 US areas. The study assigned cohorts using participant-reported clinical history. The CDR3 has 15 amino acids. The germline V gene has CDR1 SNHLY and CDR2 FYNNEI. Unmatched junction bases numbered 10, after V lost 6 bases and J lost 4 bases. This TCR was sampled from a woman aged 35 to 49 who had recovered from COVID-19. The chain couples TRBV2 to TRBJ1-2; 8 positions agree with TRBD1. Sequenced: PBMCs or T cells enriched from blood (not recorded which). The CDR3: CASRAGGELGYGYTF. The DNA for the CDR3 is TGTGCCAGCAGGGCAGGGGGCGAACTAGGCTATGGCTACACCTTC.